Listed here are 15 T cell receptor beta chains from one sample, sequenced in a study of PD-1 blockade in mismatch repair-deficient tumors. Assay: immunoSEQ multiplex PCR; the TCRdb copy retains only in-frame clones and omits some. The table has approximately 130,000 clones, about 88% seen once. The sample here was peripheral blood, taken 44 weeks after starting pembrolizumab. The receptor source for this set is an adult with mismatch repair-deficient cancer.

This chain joins TRBV4-1 and TRBJ2-2; TRBD2 matches 13 bases. The V segment lost 1 base and the J segment 6 bases; nucleotides outside the gene matches: 14. Looked up from germline, CDR1 is MGHRA and CDR2 is YSYEKL. The CDR3 has 20 amino acids. For the CDR3, the DNA is TGCGCCAGCAGCCAAGGTGGTGTAACTAGCGGGAGGGGTTCGGCCGGGGAGCTGTTTTTT. Encoded protein: CASSQGGVTSGRGSAGELFF.

This chain links TRBV5-6 with TRBJ2-1, with TRBD2 as a possible D gene (5 bases). The CDR3 sequence is 14 residues long. V dropped 2 bases and J dropped 7 bases, with 13 bases sitting between them. Germline lookup yields CDR1 SGHDT and CDR2 YYEEEE. This CDR3 reads CASSLELVMNEQFF. As DNA, the CDR3 is TGTGCCAGCAGCTTAGAACTAGTCATGAATGAGCAGTTCTTC.

This clone was observed a handful of times. V is TRBV30 and J is TRBJ2-3; a weak D match, TRBD2 (5 bases). Germline V gene data show CDR1 as GTSNPN and CDR2 as SVGIG (reference sequence). V was trimmed by 3 bases and J by 0 bases, leaving 10 bases between them. This CDR3 has 14 residues. The DNA of the CDR3 is TGTGCCTGGAGAAGGACTCTCAGCACAGATACGCAGTATTTT. Protein: CAWRRTLSTDTQYF.

The chain is built from TRBV28 and TRBJ2-3; the match to TRBD2 covers 12 bases. Trimming removed 3 bases from V and 3 bases from J; junction bases left unmatched: 16. The CDR3 extends over 20 amino acids. CDR1 is MDHEN, CDR2 SYDVKM, per germline. The CDR3 coding sequence is TGTGCCAGCAGTTTTTCTGGGACTAGCGGGTATATTCAGGAGACAGATACGCAGTATTTT. It translates to CASSFSGTSGYIQETDTQYF.

This sequence joins TRBV10-3 and TRBJ2-7, with 8 positions matching TRBD2. V shed 4 bases and J 3 bases; nucleotides not matched to a gene: 2. Germline lookup yields CDR1 ENHRY and CDR2 SYGVKD. CDR3 size: 13 residues. The CDR3 region is CAISGTSGYEQYF. CDR3 in DNA: TGTGCCATCAGTGGTACTAGCGGCTACGAGCAGTACTTC.

The chain joins TRBV14 to TRBJ1-4, with D possibly matching TRBD1 (5 bases). The germline V gene has CDR1 SGHDN and CDR2 FVKESK. Trimming removed 2 bases at V and 10 bases at J, with 5 bases between. This CDR3 has 11 amino acids. CDR3 sequence: CASSQRGKLFF. CDR3 DNA: TGTGCCAGCAGCCAAAGGGGAAAACTGTTTTTT.

The genes are TRBV6-5 and TRBJ2-7; tentatively, D is TRBD1 (6 bases). CDR3 length equals 13 residues. Trimming removed 8 bases at V and 3 bases at J, with 14 bases between. CDR1 is MNHEY and CDR2 is SVGAGI in the germline V gene. CDR3 region: CASLKGEGYEQYF. As DNA, the CDR3 is TGTGCCAGCCTCAAGGGGGAAGGCTACGAGCAGTACTTC.

This sequence joins TRBV28 and TRBJ2-7, with D possibly being TRBD1 (7 bases). CDR3 size: 15 residues. The V end lost 5 bases, the J end lost 0 bases, and 14 bases lay between the germline ends. Germline CDR1 and CDR2: MDHEN and SYDVKM. The CDR3 DNA reads as TGTGCCAGCAGTGGAGGGGGCAAGTCCTCCTACGAGCAGTACTTC. Translating gives CASSGGGKSSYEQYF.

The chain links TRBV15 to TRBJ1-3, with D unresolved. The CDR3 is 14 residues long. The V end was cut by 0 bases, the J end by 0 bases, with 3 bases between. The V gene's germline CDR1 is LNHNV and CDR2 YYDKDF (reference sequence). The CDR3 DNA reads TGTGCCACCAGCAGAGATTCCTCTGGAAACACCATATATTTT. It encodes CATSRDSSGNTIYF. The full variable domain, rest sourced from reference TRBV15 and TRBJ1-3, is DAMVIQNPRYQVTQFGKPVTLSCSQTLNHNVMYWYQQKSSQAPKLLFHYYDKDFNNEADTPDNFQSRRPNTSFCFLDIRSPGLGDTAMYLCATSRDSSGNTIYFGEGSWLTVV.

This clone came up a few times. The chain recombines TRBV6-1 with TRBJ1-2; a possible D gene is TRBD1 (5 bases). The V end was cut by 0 bases, the J end by 4 bases, with 15 bases between. The CDR3 is 16 residues long. The germline V gene encodes CDR1 MNHNS and CDR2 SASEGT. In nucleotides, the CDR3 is TGTGCCAGCAGTGAAGCAAGGATACGGGGCAGCTATGGCTACACCTTC. It is translated as CASSEARIRGSYGYTF.

The J gene is TRBJ2-3, the V gene TRBV7-2; D might be TRBD2 (5 bases). The CDR3 is 13 residues long. The germline gives CDR1 SGHTA, CDR2 FQGNSA. The V end lost 3 bases, the J end lost 4 bases, and 8 bases lay between the germline ends. CDR3 bases: TGTGCCAGCAGCTTTTGGGAGTCAGATACGCAGTATTTT. Translating it yields CASSFWESDTQYF.

The chain carries TRBV30 and TRBJ2-1; 13 positions agree with TRBD2. Trimming cost V 0 bases and J 6 bases; bases outside gene matches: 8. There are 17 residues in the CDR3. Germline V gene lookup returns CDR1 GTSNPN and CDR2 SVGIG (reference sequence). In DNA form, the CDR3 reads TGTGCCTGGAGTGTAGAAGGGACTAGCGGGACGGTCAATGAGCAGTTCTTC. This gives the protein CAWSVEGTSGTVNEQFF. Looking up the rest from reference TRBV30 and TRBJ2-1 gives the full variable domain: SQTIHQWPATLVQPVGSPLSLECTVEGTSNPNLYWYRQAAGRGLQLLFYSVGIGQISSEVPQNLSASRPQDRQFILSSKKLLLSDSGFYLCAWSVEGTSGTVNEQFFGPGTRLTVL.

This chain links TRBV30 with TRBJ1-3; no definite D call. V lost 3 bases, J lost 0 bases, and 15 bases lay in between. The germline gives CDR1 GTSNPN, CDR2 SVGIG (reference sequence). The CDR3 extends over 16 amino acids. The CDR3 loop reads CAWRDQIGISGNTIYF. The CDR3 bases are TGTGCCTGGAGGGACCAAATTGGGATCTCTGGAAACACCATATATTTT.

The chain joins TRBV7-8 to TRBJ1-5; 10 bases agree with TRBD1. This CDR3 spans 17 amino acids. CDR1 SGHVS and CDR2 FQNEAQ come from the germline V gene. Germline trimming cut 4 bases from V and 3 bases from J; bases unmatched to any gene: 9. CDR3 nucleotides: TGTGCCAGCAGCTCGAGACAGGGGGCGTACCTCAATCAGCCCCAGCATTTT. It yields the protein CASSSRQGAYLNQPQHF.

V usage is TRBV5-1 and J usage is TRBJ2-2; 10 bases align to TRBD2. J gave up 2 bases and V 3 bases, and 7 bases lay outside the gene matches. In germline, CDR1 is SGHRS, CDR2 YFSETQ. The CDR3 has 17 amino acids. CDR3 DNA sequence: TGCGCCAGCAGCTGGATGGGACTAGCGACAAACACCGGGGAGCTGTTTTTT. It is translated as CASSWMGLATNTGELFF.